A selection of T cell receptor beta chains follows, all from one sample in a study of glioma-infiltrating T cells after dendritic cell vaccination. The data were produced by immunoSEQ multiplex PCR, yet TCRdb's version contains in-frame clones alone and is incomplete. This table has roughly 87,000 clones, around 86% appearing once. This specimen was blood, taken after dendritic cell vaccination. These receptors were obtained from a human donor with glioblastoma. CDR3s leave out the opening cysteine and the closing phenylalanine or tryptophan.

j_call v_call cdr3_aa
TRBJ1-6 TRBV9 ASSVAQTNSPLH
TRBJ1-2 TRBV29-1 SVRSGANYGYT
TRBJ1-2 TRBV5-6 ASSLGTPGTNYGYT
TRBJ2-3 TRBV7-3 ASSARGGPEDTQY
TRBJ1-1 TRBV14 ASSRGLRNTEAF
TRBJ2-7 TRBV6-6 ASSLLRGYEQY
TRBJ2-1 TRBV27 ASSLEAYNEQF
TRBJ1-2 TRBV5-1 ASRSLSPGENYGYT
TRBJ2-7 TRBV19 ASSRTGGLGVYEQY
TRBJ2-7 TRBV6-5 ASKKTTGDEQY
TRBJ2-3 TRBV19 ASGQGITDTQY
TRBJ2-5 TRBV27 ASSFGTGGVETQY
TRBJ1-1 TRBV6-5 ASSGQEMTDTEAF
TRBJ1-2 TRBV25-1 ASSEPSNYGYT
TRBJ2-3 TRBV7-9 ASSSPLRDRATDTQY
TRBJ2-1 TRBV4-2 ASSQTSGGLQPHNEQF
TRBJ1-5 TRBV7-2 ASSFDGKSNQPQH
TRBJ2-5 TRBV5-1 ASSQTSGGAGETQY
TRBJ1-5 TRBV18 ASSRDSPQPNQPQH
TRBJ1-3 TRBV27 ASSSSGRNTIY
TRBJ2-2 TRBV9 ASSDRDRTIGKNGELF
TRBJ2-7 TRBV6-1 ASSSRLYEQY
TRBJ1-2 TRBV7-9 ASTSPGQDPLGYGYT
TRBJ1-2 TRBV19 ASSIGQDYGYT
TRBJ1-1 TRBV27 ASSPDSLNTEAF
TRBJ1-2 TRBV2 ASARGRGRNYGYT